The T cell receptor (beta chain) described here comes from a study of blood T cell repertoires in COVID-19. Method: immunoSEQ multiplex PCR; TCRdb's copy keeps in-frame clones and lacks some. The sample yields 190,000 or so clones, about 86% seen once. Germline CDR1 and CDR2: MNHEY and SMNVEV (reference sequence). This CDR3 region has 14 residues. V shed 8 bases, J shed 4 bases, and the junction held 6 bases outside the gene matches. This clonotype originated in a young woman who had recovered from COVID-19. Material for sequencing was peripheral blood. The V gene is TRBV27, the J gene TRBJ2-1; 9 nucleotides line up with TRBD1. CDR3 coding DNA: TGTGCCAGCGCATCCGGGACAGGGTACAATGAGCAGTTCTTC. This translates into CASASGTGYNEQFF.